The 7 T cell receptor beta chains below were found in one sample sequenced in a study of CD4 T cells in relation to SARS-CoV-2 and coronaviruses. The protocol was immunoSEQ multiplex PCR, while the TCRdb copy is restricted to in-frame clones and leaves out a portion. The table has around 23,000 clones, over 60% seen once. Before the COVID-19 pandemic, during about 2010-2018, CD4+ T cells were taken from unexposed donors. After about ten days of culture, CD4+ T cells were isolated. Their antigen targets remain unknown. The sequencing input was CD4+ T cells from PBMCs, cultured in vitro. The origin of the receptors is a human donor in good health.

The V gene is TRBV6-1, the J gene TRBJ1-6; TRBD1 matches 7 bases. Germline assignment: CDR1 MNHNS and CDR2 SASEGT. This CDR3 comprises 14 residues. V lost 8 bases and J lost 7; bases outside the gene matches: 8. DNA of the CDR3: TGTGCCAGCGGAGCGGGACAGCACAATTCACCCCTCCACTTT. It encodes CASGAGQHNSPLHF.

This chain links TRBV6-2 or TRBV6-3 with TRBJ2-7; D might be TRBD2 (7 bases). The CDR3 contains 15 residues. V dropped 0 bases and J dropped 2 bases, with 11 bases sitting between them. Germline lookup yields CDR1 MNHEY and CDR2 SVGEGT. CDR3 coding DNA: TGTGCCAGCAGTTACTCGTTCGGGGGGCCCTACGAGCAGTACTTC. Translated, it gives CASSYSFGGPYEQYF.

The rearrangement joins TRBV7-6 to TRBJ1-6, with TRBD1 matching 10 bases. Germline-derived CDR1 and CDR2 are SGHVS and FNYEAQ. Trimming cost V 4 bases and J 7 bases; bases outside gene matches: 4. The CDR3 consists of 15 residues. CDR3: CASSWDRGDNSPLHF. The CDR3 nucleotides read TGTGCCAGCAGCTGGGACAGGGGAGACAATTCACCCCTCCACTTT.

The genes are TRBV14 and TRBJ1-1, with a weak D call TRBD1 (5 bases). Germline V CDR1 and CDR2: SGHDN, FVKESK. This CDR3 has 16 amino acids. Deletions cut 2 bases from V and 1 base from J, with 14 bases between. In nucleotides, the CDR3 is TGTGCCAGCAGCCAAAATTGGTGGCAGGGGAACACTGAAGCTTTCTTT. Amino acids: CASSQNWWQGNTEAFF.

This clone appeared a few times. The chain joins TRBV25-1 to TRBJ1-6; D is unclear. CDR3 length equals 14 residues. Germline CDR1 is MGHDK and CDR2 is SYGVNS. Deletions cut 2 bases from V and 9 bases from J, with 11 bases between. CDR3 nucleotide sequence: TGTGCCAGCAGTGAACCCAGTTTTGGTTCACCCCTCCACTTT. It encodes CASSEPSFGSPLHF.

The table lists this clone with a few counts. This rearrangement joins TRBV14 to TRBJ1-3; tentatively, D is TRBD1 (6 bases). Trimming left V 3 bases short and J 4 bases short, with 16 bases between. The CDR3 is made up of 16 amino acids. The germline V gene has CDR1 SGHDN and CDR2 FVKESK. The CDR3 bases are TGTGCCAGCAGCCACCCATGGGCAGGGGTAGGAAACACCATATATTTT. This codes for CASSHPWAGVGNTIYF.

In DNA, the CDR3 is TGTGCCAGCAGCCTACCCGGGGTGCGGGGCGAGCAGTACTTC. Its translation is CASSLPGVRGEQYF. The chain combines TRBV14 with TRBJ2-7; the D gene is possibly TRBD2 (6 bases). V was pared by 4 bases and J by 6 bases, with 16 bases between. The V gene's germline CDR1 is SGHDN and CDR2 FVKESK. The length of the CDR3 is 14 residues. The full variable domain, with the rest looked up from reference TRBV14 and TRBJ2-7, is EAGVTQFPSHSVIEKGQTVTLRCDPISGHDNLYWYRRVMGKEIKFLLHFVKESKQDESGMPNNRFLAERTGGTYSTLKVQPAELEDSGVYFCASSLPGVRGEQYFGPGTRLTVT.